This T cell receptor beta chain came from a study of identical twins. The CDR3 is 15 residues long. J was trimmed by 10 bases and V by 6 bases; bases with no gene match: 9. Germline V gene sequence: CDR1 MDHEN, CDR2 SYDVKM. Healthy Caucasians made up all donors. TCRdb called the 5' RACE reads again in MiXCR, with one record for every CDR3 protein. This sample has 200,000 to 250,000 distinct CDR3 sequences, with about 7.3% found just once. Study findings and constraints: For cord blood, abundant beta clonotypes had fewer insertions, unlike memory repertoires, which showed none.

This clonotype has at least ten counts. Its antigen is currently unknown. This same sample was also part of a study on yellow fever vaccine responses in identical twins. That study adds: Vaccine-induced T cell responses in twins were reportedly observed to appear partly convergent, partly personalized.

The source is a woman aged 18-29 years in good health. Sequencing was performed on memory (CD45RO+) T cells sorted from blood. V gene TRBV28 combines with J gene TRBJ1-6, with 10 bases that match TRBD1. Here the CDR3 reads CASRGQGMESSPLHF. The CDR3 DNA reads TGTGCCAGCAGGGGACAGGGGATGGAAAGCTCACCCCTCCACTTT.